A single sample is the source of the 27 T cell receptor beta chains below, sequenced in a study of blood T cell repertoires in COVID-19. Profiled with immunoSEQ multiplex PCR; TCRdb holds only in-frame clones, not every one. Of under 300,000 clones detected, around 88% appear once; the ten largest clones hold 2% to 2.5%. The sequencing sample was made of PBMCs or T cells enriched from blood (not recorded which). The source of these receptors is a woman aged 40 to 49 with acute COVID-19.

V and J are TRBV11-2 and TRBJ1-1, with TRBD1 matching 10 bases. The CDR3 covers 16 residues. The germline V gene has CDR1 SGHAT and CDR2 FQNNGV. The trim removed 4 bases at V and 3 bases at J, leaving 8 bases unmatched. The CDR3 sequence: CASSSLVGTGDTEAFF. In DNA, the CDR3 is TGTGCCAGCAGCTCGTTGGTGGGGACAGGGGACACTGAAGCTTTCTTT.

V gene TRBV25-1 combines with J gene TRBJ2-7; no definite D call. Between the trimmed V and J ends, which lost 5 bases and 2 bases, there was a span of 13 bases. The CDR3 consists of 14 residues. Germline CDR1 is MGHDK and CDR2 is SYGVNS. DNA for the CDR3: TGTGCCAGCAGTAGGAGCATCTTAACCTACGAGCAGTACTTC. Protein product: CASSRSILTYEQYF.

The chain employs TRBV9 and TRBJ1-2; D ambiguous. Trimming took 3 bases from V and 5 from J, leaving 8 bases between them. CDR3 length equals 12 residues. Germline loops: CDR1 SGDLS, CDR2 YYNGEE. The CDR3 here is CASSGRTYGYTF. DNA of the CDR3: TGTGCCAGCAGCGGCCGGACTTATGGCTACACCTTC.

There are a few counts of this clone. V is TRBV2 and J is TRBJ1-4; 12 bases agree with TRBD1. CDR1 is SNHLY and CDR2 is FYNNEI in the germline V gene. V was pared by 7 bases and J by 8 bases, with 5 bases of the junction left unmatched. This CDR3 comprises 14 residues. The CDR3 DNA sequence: TGTGCCAGCAACCGGGACAGGGGGCGGGAAAAACTGTTTTTT. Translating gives CASNRDRGREKLFF.

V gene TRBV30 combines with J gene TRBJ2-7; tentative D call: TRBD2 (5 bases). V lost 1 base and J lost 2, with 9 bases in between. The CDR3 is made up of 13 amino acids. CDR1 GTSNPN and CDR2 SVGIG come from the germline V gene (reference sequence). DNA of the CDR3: TGTGCCTGGAGTGCGGGATACGCCTACGAGCAGTACGTC. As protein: CAWSAGYAYEQYV.

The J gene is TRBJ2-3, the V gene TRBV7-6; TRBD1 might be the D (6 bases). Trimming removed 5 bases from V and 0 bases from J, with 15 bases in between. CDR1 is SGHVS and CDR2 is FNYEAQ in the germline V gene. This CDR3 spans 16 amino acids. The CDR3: CASSPTGISSTDTQYF. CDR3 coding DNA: TGTGCCAGCAGCCCGACAGGAATCTCTAGCACAGATACGCAGTATTTT.

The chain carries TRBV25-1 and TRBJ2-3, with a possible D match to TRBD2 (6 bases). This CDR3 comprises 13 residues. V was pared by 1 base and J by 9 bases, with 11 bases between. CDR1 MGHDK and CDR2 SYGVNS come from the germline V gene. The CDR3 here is CASSEWNGGTQYF. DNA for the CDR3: TGTGCCAGCAGTGAATGGAACGGAGGGACGCAGTATTTT.

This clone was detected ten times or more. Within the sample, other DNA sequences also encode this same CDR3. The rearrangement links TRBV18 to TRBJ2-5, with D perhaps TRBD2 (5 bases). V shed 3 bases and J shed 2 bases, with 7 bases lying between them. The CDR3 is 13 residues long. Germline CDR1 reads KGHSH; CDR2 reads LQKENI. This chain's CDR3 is CASSPRDQETQYF. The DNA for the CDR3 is TGTGCCAGCTCACCGAGGGATCAAGAGACCCAGTACTTC.

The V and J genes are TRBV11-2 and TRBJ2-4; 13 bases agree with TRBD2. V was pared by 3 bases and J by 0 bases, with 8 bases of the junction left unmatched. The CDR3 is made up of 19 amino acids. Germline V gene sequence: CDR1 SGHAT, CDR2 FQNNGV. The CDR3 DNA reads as TGTGCCAGCAGCTTGCACGGGACTAGCGGGGTCGTAGCCAAAAACATTCAGTACTTC. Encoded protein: CASSLHGTSGVVAKNIQYF.

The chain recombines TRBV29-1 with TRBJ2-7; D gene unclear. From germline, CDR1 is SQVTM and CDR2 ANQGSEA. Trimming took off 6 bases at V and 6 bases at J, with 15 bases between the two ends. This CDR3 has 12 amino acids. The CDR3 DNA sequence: TGCAGCGTGAAGGCCGGTCCGGGCGAGCAGTACGTC. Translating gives CSVKAGPGEQYV.

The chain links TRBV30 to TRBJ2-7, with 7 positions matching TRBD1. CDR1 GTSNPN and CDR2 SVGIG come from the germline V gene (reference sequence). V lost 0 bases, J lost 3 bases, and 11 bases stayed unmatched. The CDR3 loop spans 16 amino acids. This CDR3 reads CAWSVRGPPTHYEQYV. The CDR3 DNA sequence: TGTGCCTGGAGTGTAAGGGGGCCTCCGACCCACTACGAGCAGTACGTC.

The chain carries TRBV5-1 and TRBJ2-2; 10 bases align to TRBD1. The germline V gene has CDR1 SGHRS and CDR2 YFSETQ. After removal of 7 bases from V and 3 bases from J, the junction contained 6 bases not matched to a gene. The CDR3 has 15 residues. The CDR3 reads CASHRGQGDTGELFF. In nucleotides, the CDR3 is TGCGCCAGCCACCGAGGACAGGGGGACACCGGGGAGCTGTTTTTT.

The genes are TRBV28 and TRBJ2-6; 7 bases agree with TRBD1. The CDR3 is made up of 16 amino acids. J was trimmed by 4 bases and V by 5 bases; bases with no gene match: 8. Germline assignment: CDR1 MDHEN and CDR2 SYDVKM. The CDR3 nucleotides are TGTGCCAGCAGTGCCCACAGGGGTTCCGGGGCCAACGTCCTGACTTTC. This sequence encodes CASSAHRGSGANVLTF. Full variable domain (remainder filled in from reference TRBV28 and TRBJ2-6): DVKVTQSSRYLVKRTGEKVFLECVQDMDHENMFWYRQDPGLGLRLIYFSYDVKMKEKGDIPEGYSVSREKKERFSLILESASTNQTSMYLCASSAHRGSGANVLTFGAGSRLTVL.

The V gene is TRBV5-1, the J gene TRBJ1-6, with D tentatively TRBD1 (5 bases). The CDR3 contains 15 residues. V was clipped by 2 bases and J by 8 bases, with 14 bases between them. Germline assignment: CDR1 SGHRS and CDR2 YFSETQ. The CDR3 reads CASSFRGSADSPLHF. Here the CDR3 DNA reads TGCGCCAGCAGCTTCCGGGGGTCAGCGGATTCACCCCTCCACTTT.

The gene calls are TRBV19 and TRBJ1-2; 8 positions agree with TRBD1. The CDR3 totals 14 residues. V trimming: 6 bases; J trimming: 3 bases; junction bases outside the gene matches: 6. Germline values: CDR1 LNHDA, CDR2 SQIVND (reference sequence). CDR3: CASRDGQGHYGYTF. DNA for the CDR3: TGTGCCAGTAGGGACGGACAGGGCCACTATGGCTACACCTTC.

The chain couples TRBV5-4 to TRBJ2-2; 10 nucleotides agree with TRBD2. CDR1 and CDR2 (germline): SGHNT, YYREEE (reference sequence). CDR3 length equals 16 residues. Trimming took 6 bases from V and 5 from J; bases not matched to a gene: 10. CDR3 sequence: CASTNPSGSLTGELFF. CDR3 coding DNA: TGTGCCAGCACCAACCCTAGCGGGAGTTTAACCGGGGAGCTGTTTTTT.

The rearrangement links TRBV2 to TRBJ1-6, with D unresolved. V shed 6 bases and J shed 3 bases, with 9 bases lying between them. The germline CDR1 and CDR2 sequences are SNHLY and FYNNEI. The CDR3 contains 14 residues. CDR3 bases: TGTGCCAGCAGGGATCCAGGCTATAATTCACCCCTCCACTTT. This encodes CASRDPGYNSPLHF.

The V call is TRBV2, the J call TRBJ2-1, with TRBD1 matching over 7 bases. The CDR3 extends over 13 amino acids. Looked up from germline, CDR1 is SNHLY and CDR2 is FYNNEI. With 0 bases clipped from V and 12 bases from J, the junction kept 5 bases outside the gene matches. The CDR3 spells CASSEARQGVQFF. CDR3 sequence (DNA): TGTGCCAGCAGTGAAGCTCGGCAGGGGGTGCAGTTCTTC.

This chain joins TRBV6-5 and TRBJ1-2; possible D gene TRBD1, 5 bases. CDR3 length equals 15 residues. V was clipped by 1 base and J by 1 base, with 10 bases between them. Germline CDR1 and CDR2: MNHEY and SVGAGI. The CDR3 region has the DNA TGTGCCAGCAGTTACTATCAGGGCTTTAACTATGGCTACACCTTC. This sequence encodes CASSYYQGFNYGYTF.

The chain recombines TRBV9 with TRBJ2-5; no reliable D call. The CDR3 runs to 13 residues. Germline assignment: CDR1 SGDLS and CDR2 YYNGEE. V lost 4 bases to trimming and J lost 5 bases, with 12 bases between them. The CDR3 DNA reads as TGTGCCAGCAGCCGGAGAGGTGGGGAGACCCAGTACTTC. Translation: CASSRRGGETQYF.

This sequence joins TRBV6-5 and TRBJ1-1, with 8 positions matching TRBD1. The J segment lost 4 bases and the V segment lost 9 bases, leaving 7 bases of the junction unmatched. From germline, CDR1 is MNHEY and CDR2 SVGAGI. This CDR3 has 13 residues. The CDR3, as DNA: TGTGCCAGAAGCGCCGACAGGGGCACTGAAGCTTTCTTT. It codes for CARSADRGTEAFF.

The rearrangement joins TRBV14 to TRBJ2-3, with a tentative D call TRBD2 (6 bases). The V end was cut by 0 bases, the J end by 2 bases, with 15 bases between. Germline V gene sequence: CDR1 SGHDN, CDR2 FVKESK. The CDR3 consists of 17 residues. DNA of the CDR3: TGTGCCAGCAGCCAAGATGTGAGGCGGGGAACCACAGATACGCAGTATTTT. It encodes CASSQDVRRGTTDTQYF.

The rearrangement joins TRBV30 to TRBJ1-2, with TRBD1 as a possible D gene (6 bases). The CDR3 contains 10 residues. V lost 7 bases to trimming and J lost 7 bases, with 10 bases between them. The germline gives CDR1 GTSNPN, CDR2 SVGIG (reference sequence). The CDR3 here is CAFQGTGYTF. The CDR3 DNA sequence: TGTGCCTTCCAGGGGACTGGCTACACCTTC.

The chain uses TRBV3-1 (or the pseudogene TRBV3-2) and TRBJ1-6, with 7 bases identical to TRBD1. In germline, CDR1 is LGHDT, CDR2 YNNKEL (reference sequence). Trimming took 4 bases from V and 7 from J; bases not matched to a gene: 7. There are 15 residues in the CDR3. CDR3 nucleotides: TGTGCCAGCAGCCTGATGGGACAGAGGAATTCACCCCTCCACTTT. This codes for CASSLMGQRNSPLHF.

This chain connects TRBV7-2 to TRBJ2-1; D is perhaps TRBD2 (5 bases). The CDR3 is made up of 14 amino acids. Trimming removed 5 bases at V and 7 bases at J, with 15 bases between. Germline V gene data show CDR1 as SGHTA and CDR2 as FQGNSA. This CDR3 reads CASSPSRDGNEQFF. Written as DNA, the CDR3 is TGTGCCAGCAGCCCGTCCCGGGATGGGAATGAGCAGTTCTTC.

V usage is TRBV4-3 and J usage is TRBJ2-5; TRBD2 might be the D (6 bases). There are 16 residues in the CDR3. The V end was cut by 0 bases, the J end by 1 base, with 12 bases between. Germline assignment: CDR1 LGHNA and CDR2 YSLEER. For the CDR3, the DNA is TGCGCCAGCAGCCAAGATGAGGGGAGGTTCCAAGAGACCCAGTACTTC. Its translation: CASSQDEGRFQETQYF.

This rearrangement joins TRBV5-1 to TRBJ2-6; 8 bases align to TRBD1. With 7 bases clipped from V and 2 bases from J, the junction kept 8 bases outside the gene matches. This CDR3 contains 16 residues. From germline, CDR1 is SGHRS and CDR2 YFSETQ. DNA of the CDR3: TGCGCCAGCCAAAGGACAGGGATGACTGGGGCCAACGTCCTGACTTTC. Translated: CASQRTGMTGANVLTF. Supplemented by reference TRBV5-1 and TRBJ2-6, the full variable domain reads KAGVTQTPRYLIKTRGQQVTLSCSPISGHRSVSWYQQTPGQGLQFLFEYFSETQRNKGNFPGRFSGRQFSNSRSEMNVSTLELGDSALYLCASQRTGMTGANVLTFGAGSRLTVL.